This TCR beta chain stems from a study of cytotoxic CD8 clonotypes in ibrutinib-treated CLL. About the study: Sample averages reached 260,000 or so productive templates and some 86,000 productive rearrangements.

Concerning this clone itself: Its target is not known.

From germline, CDR1 is ENHRY and CDR2 SYGVKD. The trim removed 6 bases at V and 1 base at J, leaving 2 bases unmatched. There are 14 residues in the CDR3. Generated by immunoSEQ multiplex PCR, the TCRdb table keeps only in-frame clones and is missing some. The table records around 21,000 clones, about 68% of them present only once. Libraries of TCR beta were made from 1.5 to 2 micrograms of genomic DNA that came from cryopreserved PBMCs. Overall study results and limits: Circulating CD8+ T-cell counts were tracked by baseline clonality, which exceeded that of age-matched healthy donors.

The material sequenced was PBMCs, taken before ibrutinib treatment. The TCR was taken from a human donor with chronic lymphocytic leukemia. The chain employs TRBV10-3 and TRBJ2-3; 9 bases match TRBD2. CDR3 sequence: CAIRVAGGTDTQYF. CDR3 nucleotides: TGTGCCATCAGGGTAGCGGGGGGCACAGATACGCAGTATTTT.